A single sample gave rise to the 12 T cell receptor beta chains below, sequenced in a study of CD8 T cells in ankylosing spondylitis. TCRdb re-analysed the 5' RACE reads in MiXCR, keeping a single row per CDR3 protein. The table includes about 330,000 distinct CDR3 sequences, less than 9.5% detected once. No cognate antigen is known for these TCRs. Overall study results and limits: In ankylosing spondylitis blood, a motif of fewer than 10 highly homologous TCR beta variants appeared characteristic.

Sequenced: blood, either unsorted or a sorted T cell fraction (not recorded which). These receptors originate from a male donor with ankylosing spondylitis.

V gene TRBV20-1 combines with J gene TRBJ2-2, with D hard to call. The CDR3 consists of 14 residues. Trimming took off 6 bases at V and 4 bases at J, with 15 bases between the two ends. Germline values: CDR1 DFQATT, CDR2 SNEGSKA (reference sequence). The CDR3 nucleotides read TGCAGTGCCAGGTCCCAAAAGGGCACCGGGGAGCTGTTTTTT. Protein: CSARSQKGTGELFF.

This chain links TRBV7-3 with TRBJ1-6; D uncertain. Trimming took 5 bases from V and 7 from J, leaving 9 bases between them. The CDR3 is 13 amino acids. The germline V gene has CDR1 SGHTA and CDR2 FQGTGA. In DNA form, the CDR3 reads TGTGCCAGCAGCCCGGACCCCAATTCACCCCTCCACTTT. Translation: CASSPDPNSPLHF. Variable domain in full (rest from reference TRBV7-3 and TRBJ1-6): GAGVSQTPSNKVTEKGKYVELRCDPISGHTALYWYRQSLGQGPEFLIYFQGTGAADDSGLPNDRFFAVRPEGSVSTLKIQRTERGDSAVYLCASSPDPNSPLHFGNGTRLTVT.

Relative to its sample, this clonotype is medium-sized. The rearrangement links TRBV12-3 or TRBV12-4 to TRBJ2-2; tentative D call: TRBD2 (5 bases). The CDR3 runs 12 residues. Trimming stripped 6 bases from V and 6 bases from J, with 8 bases between. For the CDR3, the DNA is TGTGCCAGCAGGAGGACTGCCGGGGAGCTGTTTTTT. Translating it yields CASRRTAGELFF.

This clonotype was seen at least ten times. One end of the junction is discordant with germline, which a read error may explain. The genes are TRBV7-7 and TRBJ2-2; TRBD1 agrees at 8 bases. Per germline, CDR1 SSHAT and CDR2 FNYEAQ (reference sequence). The CDR3 contains 15 residues. Here the CDR3 reads CASSKDRGPSGELFF. The CDR3 bases are TGTGCTAGCAGCAAAGACAGGGGTCCTTCCGGGGAGCTGTTTTTT.

This rearrangement joins TRBV3-1 to TRBJ2-1, with D perhaps given as TRBD1 or TRBD2 (5 bases each). Germline V gives CDR1 LGHDT, CDR2 YNNKEL (reference sequence). Trimming took 1 base from V and 4 from J, leaving 14 bases between them. This CDR3 region has 16 residues. CDR3 sequence: CASSQGGALRYNEQFF. The CDR3 bases are TGTGCCAGCAGCCAAGGAGGGGCCCTGAGGTACAATGAGCAGTTCTTC.

This clonotype was observed many times. The genes are TRBV27 and TRBJ2-1, with D possibly TRBD2 on 5 matching bases. The V gene's germline CDR1 is MNHEY and CDR2 SMNVEV (reference sequence). The CDR3 contains 16 residues. Trimming took 2 bases from V and 7 from J, leaving 18 bases between them. CDR3 DNA: TGTGCCAGCAGTTTAGTGGGTCTAGCCGGAGCGAATGAGCAGTTCTTC. Its protein is CASSLVGLAGANEQFF.

V and J are TRBV21-1 and TRBJ1-2; TRBD1, as called in the table, went unchecked against the DNA. TRBV21-1 constitutes a pseudogene. The CDR3 is 16 amino acids. In DNA form, the CDR3 reads TGTGCCAGCAGCAAAGCGCTTTGGCACAGGGACTATGGCTACACCTTC. This codes for CASSKALWHRDYGYTF.

This clonotype has at least ten counts. This chain connects TRBV29-1 to TRBJ2-4; possibly TRBD2 for D (6 bases). V lost 7 bases to trimming and J lost 8 bases, with 18 bases between them. The length of the CDR3 is 13 residues. The germline CDR1 and CDR2 sequences are SQVTM and ANQGSEA. The CDR3, as DNA: TGCAGCGGAAAAGGGGCGGGATGGGACATTCAGTACTTC. Translation gives CSGKGAGWDIQYF.

This clonotype was detected ten times or more. The chain carries TRBV4-3 and TRBJ2-1, with 7 bases that match TRBD2. There are 13 residues in the CDR3. Per germline, CDR1 LGHNA and CDR2 YSLEER. Losses at the gene ends were 5 bases for V and 6 bases for J; bases not matched to a gene: 4. The CDR3, as DNA: TGCGCCAGCAGCGCTCCGGGGGGCAATGAGCAGTTCTTC. Its protein is CASSAPGGNEQFF.

This clonotype has at least ten counts. This chain connects TRBV7-9 to TRBJ2-3; D unclear. V lost 1 base and J 2 bases, leaving 13 bases between the germline ends. Germline-derived CDR1 and CDR2 are SEHNR and FQNEAQ (reference sequence). The CDR3 contains 16 residues. CDR3 amino acids: CASSLEPEPTTDTQYF. The CDR3 nucleotides are TGTGCCAGCAGCTTAGAACCAGAACCTACCACAGATACGCAGTATTTT.

This clonotype was recorded once. The V call is TRBV11-3, the J call TRBJ1-1; weak D call: TRBD1 (6 bases). This CDR3 spans 15 amino acids. Trimming left V 2 bases short and J 3 bases short, with 13 bases between. Per the germline V gene, CDR1 is SGHNT and CDR2 is YENEEA. Written as DNA, the CDR3 is TGTGCCAGCAGCTTAAGCCGGGGGCCGGACACTGAAGCTTTCTTT. Its translation is CASSLSRGPDTEAFF.

The chain carries TRBV18 and TRBJ2-7; a weak D match, TRBD2 (5 bases). The CDR3 contains 15 residues. Germline V gene data show CDR1 as KGHSH and CDR2 as LQKENI. V shed 4 bases and J shed 5 bases, with 18 bases lying between them. This chain's CDR3 is CASSQLFSEGDEQYF. The CDR3 bases are TGTGCCAGCTCACAGCTCTTTAGCGAGGGCGACGAGCAGTACTTC.